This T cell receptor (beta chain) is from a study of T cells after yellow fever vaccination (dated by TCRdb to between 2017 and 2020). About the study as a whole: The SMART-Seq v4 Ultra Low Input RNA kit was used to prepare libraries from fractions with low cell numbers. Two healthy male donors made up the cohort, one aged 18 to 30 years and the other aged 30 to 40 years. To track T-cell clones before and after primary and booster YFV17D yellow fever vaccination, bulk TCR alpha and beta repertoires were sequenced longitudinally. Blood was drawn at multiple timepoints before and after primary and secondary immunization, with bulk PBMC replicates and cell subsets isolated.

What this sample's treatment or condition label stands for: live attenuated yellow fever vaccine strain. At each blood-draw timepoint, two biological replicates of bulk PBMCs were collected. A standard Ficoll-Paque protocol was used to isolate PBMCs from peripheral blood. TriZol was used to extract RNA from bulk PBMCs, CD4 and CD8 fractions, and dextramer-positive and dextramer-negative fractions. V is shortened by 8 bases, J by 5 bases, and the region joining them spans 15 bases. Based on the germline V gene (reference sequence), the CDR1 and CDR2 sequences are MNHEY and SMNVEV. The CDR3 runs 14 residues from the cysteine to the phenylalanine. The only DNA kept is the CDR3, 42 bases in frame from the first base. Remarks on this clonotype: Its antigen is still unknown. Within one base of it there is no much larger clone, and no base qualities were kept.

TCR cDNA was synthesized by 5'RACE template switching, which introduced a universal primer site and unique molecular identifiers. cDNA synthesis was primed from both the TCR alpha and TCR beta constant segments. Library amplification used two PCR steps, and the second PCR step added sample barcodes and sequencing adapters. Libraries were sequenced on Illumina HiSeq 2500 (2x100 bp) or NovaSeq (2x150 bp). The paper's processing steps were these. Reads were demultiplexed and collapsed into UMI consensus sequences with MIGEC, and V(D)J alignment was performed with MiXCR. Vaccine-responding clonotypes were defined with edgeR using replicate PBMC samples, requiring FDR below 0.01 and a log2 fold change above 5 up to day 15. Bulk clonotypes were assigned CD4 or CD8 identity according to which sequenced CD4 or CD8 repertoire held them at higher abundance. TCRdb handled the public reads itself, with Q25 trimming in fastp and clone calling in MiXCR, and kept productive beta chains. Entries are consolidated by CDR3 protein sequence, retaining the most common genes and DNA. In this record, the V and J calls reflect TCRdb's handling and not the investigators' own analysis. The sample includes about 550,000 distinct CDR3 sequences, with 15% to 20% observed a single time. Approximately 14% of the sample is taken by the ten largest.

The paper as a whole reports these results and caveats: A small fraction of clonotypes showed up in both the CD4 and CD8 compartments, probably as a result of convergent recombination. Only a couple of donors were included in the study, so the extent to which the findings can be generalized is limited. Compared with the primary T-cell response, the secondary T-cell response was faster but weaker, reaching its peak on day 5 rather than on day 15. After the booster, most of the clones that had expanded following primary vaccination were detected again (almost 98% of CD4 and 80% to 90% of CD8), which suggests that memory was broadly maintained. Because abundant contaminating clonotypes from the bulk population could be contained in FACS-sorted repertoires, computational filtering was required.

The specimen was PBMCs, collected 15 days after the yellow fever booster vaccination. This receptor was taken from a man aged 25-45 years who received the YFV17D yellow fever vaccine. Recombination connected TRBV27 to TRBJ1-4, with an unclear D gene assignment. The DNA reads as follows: TGTGCCAGCTCCACACGGGTGGGGAATGAAAAACTGTTTTTT. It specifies CASSTRVGNEKLFF.